The 10 T cell receptor beta chains reported below all come from one sample, sequenced in a study of OX40 agonist ivuxolimab in advanced cancers. Produced via immunoSEQ multiplex PCR; TCRdb's table is partial and in-frame only. The sample consists of about 55,000 clones, nearly 90% of them appearing once. The sample consisted of CD4+ or CD8+ T cells sorted from blood, taken in a trial of the OX40 agonist ivuxolimab. The receptors were sampled from an adult with an advanced solid tumor such as melanoma, head and neck, liver or kidney cancer.

The gene calls are TRBV9 and TRBJ2-2, with D tentatively TRBD2 (5 bases). Between the trimmed V and J ends, which lost 3 bases and 0 bases, there was a span of 9 bases. The CDR3 totals 15 residues. Germline V lookup: CDR1 SGDLS, CDR2 YYNGEE. CDR3 nucleotide sequence: TGTGCCAGCAGCGCCGGACTGTCGAACACCGGGGAGCTGTTTTTT. Its translation: CASSAGLSNTGELFF.

The J gene is TRBJ2-1, the V gene TRBV11-2; D unclear. There are 13 residues in the CDR3. Germline V gene data show CDR1 as SGHAT and CDR2 as FQNNGV. Deletions cut 3 bases from V and 2 bases from J, with 5 bases between. DNA of the CDR3: TGTGCCAGCAGCTTGGACGCCTACAATGAGCAGTTCTTC. This translates into CASSLDAYNEQFF.

The rearrangement uses TRBV5-5 and TRBJ2-7, with D uncertain. V gave up 1 base and J gave up 2 bases, with 10 bases separating them. This CDR3 comprises 14 residues. Germline V gene lookup returns CDR1 SGHKS and CDR2 YYEKEE (reference sequence). The CDR3 is CASSLSASPYEQYF. In nucleotides, the CDR3 is TGTGCCAGCAGCTTGTCGGCCAGTCCCTACGAGCAGTACTTC.

The chain employs TRBV30 and TRBJ1-1, with D hard to call. CDR3 length: 14 amino acids. Trimming pared 0 bases from V and 1 base from J, leaving 9 bases between. Germline CDR1 and CDR2: GTSNPN and SVGIG (reference sequence). The CDR3 DNA is TGTGCCTGGAGTGTTGGGTTCGCGAACACTGAAGCTTTCTTT. It is translated as CAWSVGFANTEAFF.

This clone occurred once. In nucleotides, the CDR3 is TGTGCCAGCTCCACCGGAGATACGCAGTATTTT. Its translation is CASSTGDTQYF. V and J are TRBV18 and TRBJ2-3; D is uncertain. The V end was cut by 6 bases, the J end by 5 bases, with 6 bases between. The CDR3 runs 11 residues. Per germline, CDR1 KGHSH and CDR2 LQKENI.

As regards this clone: This specimen includes other DNA sequences encoding the same CDR3. The rearrangement links TRBV19 to TRBJ2-1, with D possibly being TRBD1 (5 bases). V was pared by 5 bases and J by 4 bases, with 9 bases between. The germline CDR1 and CDR2 sequences are LNHDA and SQIVND (reference sequence). The CDR3 has 13 amino acids. The CDR3, as DNA: TGTGCCAGTAGTTCAGGGATTTACAATGAGCAGTTCTTC. Translation: CASSSGIYNEQFF.

The sample holds a few counts of this clone. The genes are TRBV9 and TRBJ2-5, with D maybe TRBD2 (6 bases). With 3 bases removed from V and 2 bases from J, the gap between germline ends came to 14 bases. Germline CDR1 is SGDLS and CDR2 is YYNGEE. This CDR3 is built from 15 residues. The chain's CDR3 is CASSAGGAPQETQYF. The CDR3 bases are TGTGCCAGCAGCGCCGGAGGGGCGCCACAAGAGACCCAGTACTTC.

This clone was picked up a small number of times. V gene TRBV4-1 combines with J gene TRBJ2-1; D possibly corresponds to TRBD2 (5 bases). V shed 0 bases and J shed 8 bases, with 11 bases lying between them. The germline V gene has CDR1 MGHRA and CDR2 YSYEKL. This CDR3 is 14 amino acids long. The CDR3 sequence: CASSQELVGDEQFF. CDR3 DNA: TGCGCCAGCAGCCAAGAACTAGTTGGGGATGAGCAGTTCTTC.

V gene TRBV28 combines with J gene TRBJ2-5; D remains ambiguous. The CDR3 consists of 14 residues. V dropped 5 bases and J dropped 1 base, with 11 bases sitting between them. Germline CDR1 MDHEN, CDR2 SYDVKM. The DNA for the CDR3 is TGTGCCAGCAGTCTCCGACGATCCCAAGAGACCCAGTACTTC. It is translated as CASSLRRSQETQYF. The variable domain in full, with the rest retrieved from reference TRBV28 and TRBJ2-5, is DVKVTQSSRYLVKRTGEKVFLECVQDMDHENMFWYRQDPGLGLRLIYFSYDVKMKEKGDIPEGYSVSREKKERFSLILESASTNQTSMYLCASSLRRSQETQYFGPGTRLLVL.

The V gene is TRBV7-9, the J gene TRBJ1-4; perhaps TRBD1 as D (5 bases). Looked up from germline, CDR1 is SEHNR and CDR2 is FQNEAQ (reference sequence). The CDR3 is 13 residues long. Trimming removed 3 bases from V and 8 bases from J, with 10 bases in between. This CDR3 reads CASSFQGEEKLFF. DNA for the CDR3: TGTGCCAGCAGCTTTCAGGGCGAAGAAAAACTGTTTTTT.